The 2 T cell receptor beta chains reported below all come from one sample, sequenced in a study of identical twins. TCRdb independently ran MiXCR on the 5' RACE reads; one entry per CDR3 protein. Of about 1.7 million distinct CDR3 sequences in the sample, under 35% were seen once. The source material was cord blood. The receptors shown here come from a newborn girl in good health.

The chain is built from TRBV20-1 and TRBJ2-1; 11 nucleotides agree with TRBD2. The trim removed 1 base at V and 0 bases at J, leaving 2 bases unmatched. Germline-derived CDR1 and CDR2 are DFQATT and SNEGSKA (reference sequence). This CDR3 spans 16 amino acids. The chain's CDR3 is CSARVAGGPSYNEQFF. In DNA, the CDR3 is TGCAGTGCTAGAGTAGCGGGAGGGCCCTCCTACAATGAGCAGTTCTTC.

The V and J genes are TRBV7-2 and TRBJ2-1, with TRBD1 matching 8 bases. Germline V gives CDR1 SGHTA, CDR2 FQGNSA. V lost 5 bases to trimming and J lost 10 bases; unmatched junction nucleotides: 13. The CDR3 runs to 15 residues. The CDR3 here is CASSVYRGINYEQFF. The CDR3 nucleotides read TGTGCCAGCAGCGTATACAGGGGGATCAACTACGAGCAGTTCTTC.